A single sample is the source of the 19 T cell receptor beta chains below, sequenced in a study of blood T cell repertoires in COVID-19. Profiling relied on immunoSEQ multiplex PCR, and the TCRdb table lists in-frame clones only, not all of them. This sample has about 430,000 clones, with 70% to 90% found just once. Input material: peripheral blood. The source is a man in his late teens or twenties with COVID-19, enrolled during active disease.

This clone was picked up one time. The V gene is TRBV2, the J gene TRBJ2-7, with TRBD2 matching over 11 bases. Looked up from germline, CDR1 is SNHLY and CDR2 is FYNNEI. The junction had 9 bases not matched to a gene; V was cut back by 8 bases and J by 6 bases. This CDR3 comprises 14 residues. CDR3 nucleotides: TGTGCCAGCTCAATTGGCCTAGCGGGAGGCGAGCAGTACTTC. It is translated as CASSIGLAGGEQYF.

The V call is TRBV27, the J call TRBJ2-7; no reliable D call. CDR1 and CDR2 from the germline V gene are MNHEY and SMNVEV (reference sequence). Trimming shortened V by 2 bases and J by 2 bases, and 7 bases separated the two germline ends. CDR3 length: 13 residues. CDR3 sequence: CASSLKQTYEQYF. The CDR3 DNA is TGTGCCAGCAGTTTAAAACAGACCTACGAGCAGTACTTC.

The chain combines TRBV5-1 with TRBJ2-3; TRBD1 agrees at 7 bases. The V gene end was trimmed by 2 bases and the J gene end by 2 bases; junction bases not matched to a gene: 8. This CDR3 contains 16 residues. CDR1 is SGHRS, CDR2 YFSETQ, per germline. For the CDR3, the DNA is TGCGCCAGCAGCTTAACAGGGGAAAAGTCCACAGATACGCAGTATTTT. This sequence encodes CASSLTGEKSTDTQYF.

The chain couples TRBV7-3 to TRBJ2-2; the D is unclear. The V end was cut by 4 bases, the J end by 6 bases, with 15 bases between. Germline V gene lookup returns CDR1 SGHTA and CDR2 FQGTGA. The CDR3 is 15 residues long. For the CDR3, the DNA is TGTGCCAGCAGCTCCCCCCTAGTATCGGCCGGGGAGCTGTTTTTT. Translation gives CASSSPLVSAGELFF.

This chain links TRBV9 with TRBJ2-1; 9 bases line up with TRBD2. This CDR3 spans 16 amino acids. Per the germline V gene, CDR1 is SGDLS and CDR2 is YYNGEE. J gave up 4 bases and V 3 bases, and 8 bases lay outside the gene matches. In DNA form, the CDR3 reads TGTGCCAGCAGCGCCAGAGCGGGAGGTGAATACAATGAGCAGTTCTTC. The encoded protein is CASSARAGGEYNEQFF. The entire variable domain, with the rest obtained from reference TRBV9 and TRBJ2-1, is as follows: DSGVTQTPKHLITATGQRVTLRCSPRSGDLSVYWYQQSLDQGLQFLIQYYNGEERAKGNILERFSAQQFPDLHSELNLSSLELGDSALYFCASSARAGGEYNEQFFGPGTRLTVL.

The chain has TRBV2 and TRBJ2-7; maybe TRBD2 (6 bases). The CDR3 is 11 residues long. From germline, CDR1 is SNHLY and CDR2 FYNNEI. The V end lost 3 bases, the J end lost 6 bases, and 6 bases lay between the germline ends. CDR3 loop: CASSEGGEQYF. The CDR3 DNA sequence: TGTGCCAGCAGTGAGGGGGGCGAGCAGTACTTC.

The chain recombines TRBV6-6 with TRBJ1-4; perhaps TRBD1 as D (5 bases). Deletions cut 5 bases from V and 6 bases from J, with 16 bases between. This CDR3 contains 15 residues. CDR1 and CDR2 from the germline V gene are MNHNY and SVGAGI (reference sequence). Here the CDR3 DNA reads TGTGCCAGCAGTAACAGCAGGGCGTGGGATGAAAAACTGTTTTTT. This gives the protein CASSNSRAWDEKLFF.

As concerns this clone: The sample holds other DNA sequences that translate to the same CDR3. V gene TRBV5-4 combines with J gene TRBJ2-5; 7 nucleotides agree with TRBD1. Germline CDR1 reads SGHNT; CDR2 reads YYREEE (reference sequence). Trimming took 0 bases from V and 5 from J; bases not matched to a gene: 1. The CDR3 covers 13 residues. The CDR3 DNA reads as TGTGCCAGCAGCTTGGGACAGGGTGAGACCCAGTACTTC. It specifies CASSLGQGETQYF. The whole variable domain, filled in from reference TRBV5-4 and TRBJ2-5, reads ETGVTQSPTHLIKTRGQQVTLRCSSQSGHNTVSWYQQALGQGPQFIFQYYREEENGRGNFPPRFSGLQFPNYSSELNVNALELDDSALYLCASSLGQGETQYFGPGTRLLVL.

CDR3 region: CASRQRASSNQPQHF. The CDR3 DNA sequence: TGTGCCAGCAGGCAGAGGGCTTCAAGCAATCAGCCCCAGCATTTT. This rearrangement joins TRBV6-5 to TRBJ1-5, with no clear D. V was trimmed by 6 bases and J by 1 base, leaving 13 bases between them. The V gene's germline CDR1 is MNHEY and CDR2 SVGAGI. The CDR3 runs to 15 residues.

The DNA for the CDR3 is TGTGCCAGCAGCTTGGGAGACTCTGGAAACACCATATATTTT. It codes for CASSLGDSGNTIYF. The chain is built from TRBV7-9 and TRBJ1-3; D unresolved. Trimming shortened V by 3 bases and J by 0 bases, and 6 bases separated the two germline ends. CDR1 and CDR2 (germline): SEHNR, FQNEAQ (reference sequence). This CDR3 is built from 14 residues.

V usage is TRBV9 and J usage is TRBJ2-3; 11 bases line up with TRBD2. CDR1 is SGDLS and CDR2 is YYNGEE in the germline V gene. This CDR3 spans 16 amino acids. V lost 0 bases to trimming and J lost 4 bases; unmatched junction nucleotides: 4. CDR3 nucleotides: TGTGCCAGCAGCGTAGCCCTAGCGGGAGGAGCAGATACGCAGTATTTT. Protein: CASSVALAGGADTQYF.

The chain is built from TRBV19 and TRBJ1-5, with TRBD1 identical over 9 bases. CDR1 and CDR2 from the germline V gene are LNHDA and SQIVND (reference sequence). V lost 6 bases and J lost 3; bases outside the gene matches: 3. The CDR3 sequence is 14 residues long. For the CDR3, the DNA is TGTGCCAGTAGGGGGACAGGGAACAATCAGCCCCAGCATTTT. It codes for CASRGTGNNQPQHF.

The genes are TRBV12-3 or TRBV12-4 and TRBJ2-1; D is ambiguous. With 5 bases removed from V and 9 bases from J, the gap between germline ends came to 8 bases. This CDR3 is 11 amino acids long. The CDR3, as DNA: TGTGCCAGCAGTCTCGACACTGAGCAGTTCTTC. Encoded protein: CASSLDTEQFF.

The rearrangement joins TRBV7-8 to TRBJ1-3; 9 bases line up with TRBD1. The V gene's germline CDR1 is SGHVS and CDR2 FQNEAQ. V lost 5 bases, J lost 3 bases, and 5 bases stayed unmatched. CDR3 length equals 15 residues. The CDR3 spells CASSLTGGFGNTIYF. CDR3 sequence (DNA): TGTGCCAGCAGCCTTACAGGGGGCTTTGGAAACACCATATATTTT.

The chain combines TRBV27 with TRBJ2-2; possibly TRBD1 for D (5 bases). Germline loops: CDR1 MNHEY, CDR2 SMNVEV (reference sequence). The CDR3 extends over 15 amino acids. Trimming took off 8 bases at V and 5 bases at J, with 18 bases between the two ends. The CDR3 loop reads CASQIRQRRTGELFF. The CDR3, as DNA: TGTGCCAGCCAGATAAGACAGCGACGAACCGGGGAGCTGTTTTTT.

V gene TRBV4-2 combines with J gene TRBJ1-4; 7 bases map to TRBD1. This CDR3 has 16 residues. Germline loops: CDR1 LGHNA, CDR2 YNFKEQ. Trimming at V came to 1 base and at J to 6 bases, leaving 8 bases not matched to a gene. CDR3 sequence (DNA): TGTGCCAGCAGCCAAGGTGTAACAGGGGTCGATGAAAAACTGTTTTTT. This translates into CASSQGVTGVDEKLFF.

The DNA of the CDR3 is TGTGCCAGCAGCTTGGGGCAATTTGGGGGGAATGAGCAGTTCTTC. It encodes CASSLGQFGGNEQFF. This sequence joins TRBV5-8 and TRBJ2-1; D possibly corresponds to TRBD2 (6 bases). This CDR3 comprises 15 residues. CDR1 SGHTS and CDR2 YDEGEE come from the germline V gene. V lost 0 bases and J 7 bases, leaving 14 bases between the germline ends.

The genes are TRBV7-8 and TRBJ2-3; 9 bases line up with TRBD2. Per the germline V gene, CDR1 is SGHVS and CDR2 is FQNEAQ. This CDR3 spans 16 amino acids. The V gene end was trimmed by 1 base and the J gene end by 2 bases; junction bases not matched to a gene: 4. This CDR3 is CASSLGAGGLTDTQYF. CDR3 bases: TGTGCCAGCAGCTTAGGAGCGGGAGGCCTCACAGATACGCAGTATTTT.

This clone was seen only a few times. The chain combines TRBV6-1 with TRBJ2-3; TRBD1 agrees at 8 bases. Germline V gives CDR1 MNHNS, CDR2 SASEGT. This CDR3 spans 16 amino acids. V lost 1 base and J lost 5; bases outside the gene matches: 8. The CDR3 loop reads CASSEVRAGGQDTQYF. CDR3 bases: TGTGCCAGCAGTGAAGTTAGGGCAGGGGGCCAAGATACGCAGTATTTT.